This T cell receptor beta chain is drawn from a study of Ad26.COV2.S vaccination and SARS-CoV-2 variants. Study background: Dosing was one shot or two shots 56 days apart. Points from the study as a whole: Non-spike TCR breadth showed similarity between vaccine and placebo recipients. Spike-specific CD8+ and CD4+ T cell responses reportedly showed substantial breadth after vaccination.

This CDR3 comprises 15 residues. After removal of 4 bases from V and 6 bases from J, the junction contained 14 bases not matched to a gene. The germline gives CDR1 GTSNPN, CDR2 SVGIG (reference sequence). The treatment denotes: roughly 18 received Ad26.COV2.S at low or high dose, single or two shots; a few received placebo; per-sample allocation not given. Sampling was performed 63 days after the first vaccine or placebo injection. A Boston adult aged 18-55 years was the donor. Here immunoSEQ multiplex PCR was the method, and the copy in TCRdb shows in-frame clones only, minus some. Of 380,000 or so clones in the sample, about four fifths are singletons; the top ten hold just under 7.5%. Comment on this clone: The antigen is unknown.

The source of this sequence is a person between 18 and 59 years old who received the Ad26.COV2.S COVID-19 vaccine or a placebo. This specimen consisted of peripheral blood, obtained in a trial of Ad26.COV2.S vaccine versus placebo. The chain is built from TRBV30 and TRBJ1-2; 7 bases are a match to TRBD1. CDR3 protein: CAWIPDREWINGYTF. The DNA for the CDR3 is TGTGCCTGGATCCCTGACAGGGAATGGATTAATGGCTACACCTTC.